This entry describes one TCR beta chain. The time point was: after neoadjuvant nivolumab, at surgical resection. Blood cells were analyzed directly, without culture or expansion. Generated by immunoSEQ multiplex PCR, the TCRdb table keeps only in-frame clones and is missing some. The sample includes roughly 68,000 clones, approximately 87% of them seen just once. This record belongs to a study of neoadjuvant anti-PD-1 for oral cavity cancer. Study-wide background: Around day 43, patients without progression received a fourth nivolumab dose before surgery.

The germline gives CDR1 SNHLY, CDR2 FYNNEI. The CDR3 has 13 residues. V gave up 1 base and J gave up 3 bases, with 7 bases separating them. The chain recombines TRBV2 with TRBJ2-7, with D uncertain. The clonotype was recovered from a person between 40 and 85 years old with oral cavity squamous cell carcinoma. Sequences were derived from PBMCs, sampled after nivolumab (anti-PD-1) treatment. The DNA for the CDR3 is TGTGCCAGCAGTGAAGGGTGGAACTACGAGCAGTACTTC. Protein sequence: CASSEGWNYEQYF. The whole variable domain, remainder taken from reference TRBV2 and TRBJ2-7, is EPEVTQTPSHQVTQMGQEVILRCVPISNHLYFYWYRQILGQKVEFLVSFYNNEISEKSEIFDDQFSVERPDGSNFTLKIRSTKLEDSAMYFCASSEGWNYEQYFGPGTRLTVT.